This T cell receptor beta chain was captured by sequencing in a study of CD8 T cells in ankylosing spondylitis. This clonotype was seen only a few times. TCRdb processed the 5' RACE reads anew with MiXCR; each CDR3 protein has one entry. The repertoire holds roughly 180,000 distinct CDR3 sequences, approximately 9.9% seen once, with more than 12% in the top ten. Trimming took off 0 bases at V and 3 bases at J, with 8 bases between the two ends. This CDR3 comprises 14 residues. Looked up from germline, CDR1 is LGHDT and CDR2 is YNNKEL (reference sequence). Source material: blood, either unsorted or a sorted T cell fraction (not recorded which). The chain joins TRBV3-1 to TRBJ1-1; D may be TRBD1 (6 bases). The sequence was obtained from a female donor with ankylosing spondylitis or in good health (not recorded which). In nucleotides, the CDR3 is TGTGCCAGCAGCCAAGATCCAGGGGACACTGAAGCTTTCTTT. Translated: CASSQDPGDTEAFF.